These 9 T cell receptor beta chains share one sample of origin, sequenced in a study of T cell responses to AZD1222 COVID-19 vaccine (dated by TCRdb to the early 2020s). What the time point label conveys for this sample: about 28 days (+/-7) after the second vaccine dose. To prepare the library, the immunoSEQ multiplex PCR assay was applied. This immuneACCESS table, as held by TCRdb, lists in-frame sequences with V and J called but not all clones. Of the missing ones, under half trace to an unresolved V gene in checked studies; the others have no known cause. A total of 80,000 to 95,000 clones appear in this sample, almost 90% of them only once. Of the sample, 6.5% to 8.5% is held by the ten largest clones. This material consisted of peripheral blood, taken 28 days after the second AZD1222 dose. Receptors originate from an adult who received the AZD1222 COVID-19 vaccine.

The chain carries TRBV19 and TRBJ1-3; D not resolved. V shed 0 bases and J shed 3 bases, with 9 bases lying between them. Germline CDR1 and CDR2: LNHDA and SQIVND (reference sequence). The CDR3 loop spans 15 amino acids. Written as DNA, the CDR3 is TGTGCCAGTAGTATAGATGCCAGCTTTGGAAACACCATATATTTT. This encodes CASSIDASFGNTIYF.

This chain uses TRBV4-3 with TRBJ1-1, with D perhaps TRBD1 (6 bases). The CDR3 spans 15 residues. Trimming cost V 0 bases and J 1 base, with 9 bases left between them. Germline CDR1 is LGHNA and CDR2 is YSLEER. In DNA, the CDR3 is TGCGCCAGCAGCCAAGATCCGGGGGCGAACACTGAAGCTTTCTTT. Protein product: CASSQDPGANTEAFF.

The chain employs TRBV13 and TRBJ1-1, with unresolved D. Trimming pared 8 bases from V and 1 base from J, leaving 5 bases between. In germline, CDR1 is PRHDT, CDR2 FYEKMQ (reference sequence). The CDR3 runs 11 residues. CDR3 bases: TGTGCCAGCGAAGAGAACACTGAAGCTTTCTTT. This sequence encodes CASEENTEAFF.

V and J are TRBV6-6 and TRBJ2-7; D possibly corresponds to TRBD1 (6 bases). V lost 2 bases and J 3 bases, leaving 14 bases between the germline ends. The CDR3 runs to 15 residues. Germline V gene sequence: CDR1 MNHNY, CDR2 SVGAGI (reference sequence). This CDR3 reads CASSYIRDKYYEQYF. CDR3 DNA: TGTGCCAGCAGTTACATCCGGGACAAGTACTACGAGCAGTACTTC.

The chain carries TRBV10-1 and TRBJ2-3; D may be TRBD2 (5 bases). The CDR3 consists of 17 residues. Germline V gene lookup returns CDR1 WNHNN and CDR2 SYGVQD (reference sequence). Trimming left V 3 bases short and J 6 bases short, with 22 bases between. The CDR3 reads CASSDPRADLRKDTQYF. Written as DNA, the CDR3 is TGCGCCAGCAGTGATCCAAGAGCGGATCTCAGGAAGGATACGCAGTATTTT.

As DNA, the CDR3 is TGTGCCAGCAGCGACGACAGGGTCGGCTACACCTTC. This encodes CASSDDRVGYTF. The chain recombines TRBV7-2 with TRBJ1-2; 7 bases fit TRBD1. The length of the CDR3 is 12 residues. V shed 5 bases, J shed 8 bases, and the junction held 5 bases outside the gene matches. Per germline, CDR1 SGHTA and CDR2 FQGNSA.

The chain joins TRBV6-5 to TRBJ1-1; TRBD1 might be the D (5 bases). With 8 bases removed from V and 11 bases from J, the gap between germline ends came to 15 bases. Germline CDR1 MNHEY, CDR2 SVGAGI. The CDR3 has 11 amino acids. In nucleotides, the CDR3 is TGTGCCAGCCGGGACCCCGGGGGGGCTTTCTTT. As protein: CASRDPGGAFF.

This CDR3 is CASSQVRGKSSTIYF. CDR3 bases: TGTGCCAGCAGCCAAGTGCGGGGGAAGAGTAGCACCATATATTTT. The chain recombines TRBV14 with TRBJ1-3, with D perhaps TRBD1 (5 bases). With 1 base removed from V and 9 bases from J, the gap between germline ends came to 16 bases. The CDR3 totals 15 residues. From germline, CDR1 is SGHDN and CDR2 FVKESK.

The chain is built from TRBV3-1 (or the pseudogene TRBV3-2) and TRBJ2-1; D gene ambiguous. V was trimmed by 1 base and J by 4 bases, leaving 11 bases between them. This CDR3 has 15 amino acids. CDR1 and CDR2 from the germline V gene are LGHDT and YNNKEL (reference sequence). The CDR3 loop reads CASSQGAGLYNEQFF. CDR3 in DNA: TGTGCCAGCAGCCAAGGAGCCGGGCTATACAATGAGCAGTTCTTC.